A single sample gave rise to the 2 T cell receptor beta chains below, sequenced in a study of cytomegalovirus exposure and HLA in healthy donors. Both 60 Vbeta primers and 13 Jbeta primers went into the PCR. Assay used: immunoSEQ multiplex PCR; TCRdb lists only in-frame clones, some missing. The data contain some 140,000 clones, roughly 80% of them seen just once; the ten biggest clones take up roughly 4.2%. Sequenced material: PBMCs. These receptor sequences come from a woman aged 40 to 50 in good health and CMV-seronegative.

This clone was seen only once. This CDR3 is CASQGGEQFF. For the CDR3, the DNA is TGTGCCAGTCAGGGGGGTGAGCAGTTCTTC. This chain links TRBV25-1 with TRBJ2-1; a possible D gene is TRBD1 (7 bases). Trimming left V 9 bases short and J 9 bases short, with 9 bases between. This CDR3 is built from 10 residues. Looked up from germline, CDR1 is MGHDK and CDR2 is SYGVNS.

V usage is TRBV28 and J usage is TRBJ1-1; TRBD1 agrees at 8 bases. Germline V CDR1 and CDR2: MDHEN, SYDVKM. The length of the CDR3 is 14 residues. J lost 4 bases, V lost 5 bases, and 6 bases had no gene match. The CDR3 spells CASSRRTGRTEAFF. The CDR3 DNA reads as TGTGCCAGCAGTCGCCGGACAGGGCGCACTGAAGCTTTCTTT.